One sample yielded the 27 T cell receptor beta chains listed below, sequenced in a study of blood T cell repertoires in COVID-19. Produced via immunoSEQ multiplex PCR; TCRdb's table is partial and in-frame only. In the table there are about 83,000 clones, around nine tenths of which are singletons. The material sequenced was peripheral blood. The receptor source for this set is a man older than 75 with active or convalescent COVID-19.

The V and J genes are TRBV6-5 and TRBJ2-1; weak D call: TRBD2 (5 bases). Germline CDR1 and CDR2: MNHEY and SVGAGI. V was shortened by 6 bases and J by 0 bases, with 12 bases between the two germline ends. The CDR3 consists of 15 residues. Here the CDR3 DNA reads TGTGCCAGCAGCAAGAGGGTAAGCTCCTACAATGAGCAGTTCTTC. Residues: CASSKRVSSYNEQFF.

CDR3 region: CASSSGTALNIQYF. The CDR3 coding sequence is TGTGCCAGCAGCTCAGGGACAGCTCTAAACATTCAGTACTTC. This chain uses TRBV6-5 with TRBJ2-4, with 7 positions matching TRBD1. The trim removed 6 bases at V and 6 bases at J, leaving 8 bases unmatched. The germline V gene encodes CDR1 MNHEY and CDR2 SVGAGI. The CDR3 is 14 amino acids.

The DNA of the CDR3 is TGTGCCAGCTCCCAGGACAGGAGGAACACTGAAGCTTTCTTT. This codes for CASSQDRRNTEAFF. The J gene is TRBJ1-1, the V gene TRBV18; 7 positions agree with TRBD1. CDR1 and CDR2 (germline): KGHSH, LQKENI. The CDR3 covers 14 residues. The J segment lost 1 base and the V segment lost 6 bases, leaving 5 bases of the junction unmatched.

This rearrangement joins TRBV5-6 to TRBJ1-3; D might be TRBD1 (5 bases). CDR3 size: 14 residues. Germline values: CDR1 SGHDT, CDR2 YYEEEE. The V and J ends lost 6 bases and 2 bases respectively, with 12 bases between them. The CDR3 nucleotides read TGTGCCAGCACCCGGACACTTACTGGAAACACCATATATTTT. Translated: CASTRTLTGNTIYF.

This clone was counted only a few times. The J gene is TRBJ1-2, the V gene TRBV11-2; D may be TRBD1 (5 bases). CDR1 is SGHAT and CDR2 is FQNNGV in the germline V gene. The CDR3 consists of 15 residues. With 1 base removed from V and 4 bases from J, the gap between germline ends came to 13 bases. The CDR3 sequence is CASSLGAGNPYGYTF. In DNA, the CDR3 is TGTGCCAGCAGCTTAGGGGCAGGGAACCCCTATGGCTACACCTTC. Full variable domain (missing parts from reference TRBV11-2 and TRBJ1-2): EAGVAQSPRYKIIEKRQSVAFWCNPISGHATLYWYQQILGQGPKLLIQFQNNGVVDDSQLPKDRFSAERLKGVDSTLKIQPAKLEDSAVYLCASSLGAGNPYGYTFGSGTRLTVV.

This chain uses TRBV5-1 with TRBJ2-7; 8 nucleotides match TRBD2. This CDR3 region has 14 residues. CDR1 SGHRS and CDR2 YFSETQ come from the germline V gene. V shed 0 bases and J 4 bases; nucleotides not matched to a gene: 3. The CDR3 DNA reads TGCGCCAGCAGCTTGGCGGGGGGGCAATACGAGCAGTACGTC. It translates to CASSLAGGQYEQYV.

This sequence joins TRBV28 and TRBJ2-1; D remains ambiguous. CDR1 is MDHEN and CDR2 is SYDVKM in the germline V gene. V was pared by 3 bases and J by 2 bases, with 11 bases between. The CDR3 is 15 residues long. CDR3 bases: TGTGCCAGCAGTTTTTACCAGGCCCCCTACAATGAGCAGTTCTTC. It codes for CASSFYQAPYNEQFF.

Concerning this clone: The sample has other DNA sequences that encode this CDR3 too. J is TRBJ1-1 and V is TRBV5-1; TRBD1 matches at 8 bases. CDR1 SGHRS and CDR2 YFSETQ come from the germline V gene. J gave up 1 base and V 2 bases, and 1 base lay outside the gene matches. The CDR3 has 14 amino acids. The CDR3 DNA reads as TGCGCCAGCAGCTTAGACAGGGGGAACACTGAAGCTTTCTTT. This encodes CASSLDRGNTEAFF.

CDR3 sequence reads: CASSGVGQPQETQYF. The DNA for the CDR3 is TGTGCCAGCAGCGGCGTGGGACAGCCCCAAGAGACCCAGTACTTC. The V gene is TRBV5-6, the J gene TRBJ2-5; the match to TRBD1 covers 7 bases. The CDR3 runs 15 residues. The J segment lost 1 base and the V segment lost 4 bases, leaving 7 bases of the junction unmatched. Germline loops: CDR1 SGHDT, CDR2 YYEEEE.

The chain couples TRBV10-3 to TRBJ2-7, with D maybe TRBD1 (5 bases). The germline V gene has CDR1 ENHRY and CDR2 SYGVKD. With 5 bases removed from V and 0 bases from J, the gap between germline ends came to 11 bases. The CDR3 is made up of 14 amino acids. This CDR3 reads CAISRQKSSYEQYV. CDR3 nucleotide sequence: TGTGCCATCAGTAGACAGAAAAGCTCCTACGAGCAGTACGTC.

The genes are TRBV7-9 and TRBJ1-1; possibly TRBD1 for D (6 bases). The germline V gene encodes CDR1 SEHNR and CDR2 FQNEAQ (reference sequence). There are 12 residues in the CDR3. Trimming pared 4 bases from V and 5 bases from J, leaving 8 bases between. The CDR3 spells CASSYGQTEAFF. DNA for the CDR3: TGTGCCAGCAGCTACGGACAGACTGAAGCTTTCTTT.

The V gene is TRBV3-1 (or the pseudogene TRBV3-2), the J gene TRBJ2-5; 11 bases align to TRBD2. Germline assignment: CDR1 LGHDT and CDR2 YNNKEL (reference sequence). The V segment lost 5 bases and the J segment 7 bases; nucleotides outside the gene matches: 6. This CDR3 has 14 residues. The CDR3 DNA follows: TGTGCCAGCAGCACTAGCGGGAGTACAGGGACCCAGTACTTC. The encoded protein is CASSTSGSTGTQYF.

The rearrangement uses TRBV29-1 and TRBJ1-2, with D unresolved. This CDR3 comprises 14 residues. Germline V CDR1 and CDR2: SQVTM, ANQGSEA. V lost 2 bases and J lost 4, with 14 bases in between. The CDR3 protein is CSVELYGSFYGYTF. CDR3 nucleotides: TGCAGCGTTGAACTCTACGGGAGCTTCTATGGCTACACCTTC.

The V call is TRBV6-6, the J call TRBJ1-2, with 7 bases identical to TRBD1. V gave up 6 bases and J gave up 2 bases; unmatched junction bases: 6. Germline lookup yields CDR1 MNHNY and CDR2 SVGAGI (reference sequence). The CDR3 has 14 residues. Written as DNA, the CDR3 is TGTGCCAGCAGCCAGACAGGGTCGAACTATGGCTACACCTTC. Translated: CASSQTGSNYGYTF.

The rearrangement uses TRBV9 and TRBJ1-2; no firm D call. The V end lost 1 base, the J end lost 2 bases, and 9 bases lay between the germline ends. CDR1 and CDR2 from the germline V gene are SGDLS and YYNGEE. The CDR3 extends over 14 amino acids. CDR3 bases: TGTGCCAGCAGCGTAAACGCAGTGAACTATGGCTACACCTTC. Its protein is CASSVNAVNYGYTF.

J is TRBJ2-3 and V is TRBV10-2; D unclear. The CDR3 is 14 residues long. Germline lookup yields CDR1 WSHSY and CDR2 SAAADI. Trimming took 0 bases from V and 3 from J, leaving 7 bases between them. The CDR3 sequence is CASSESGRTDTQYF. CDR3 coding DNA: TGCGCCAGCAGTGAGTCTGGCAGGACAGATACGCAGTATTTT.

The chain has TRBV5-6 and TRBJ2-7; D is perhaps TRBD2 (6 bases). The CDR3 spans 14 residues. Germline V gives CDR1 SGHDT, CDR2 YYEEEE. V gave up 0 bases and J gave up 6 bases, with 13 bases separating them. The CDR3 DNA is TGTGCCAGCAGCTTGGGTTCAGTGGGGGGCGAGCAGTACGTC. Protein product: CASSLGSVGGEQYV.

The CDR3 reads CASSLGTANSPLHF. CDR3 in DNA: TGTGCCAGCAGCTTGGGGACAGCCAATTCACCCCTCCACTTT. This rearrangement joins TRBV5-4 to TRBJ1-6, with D perhaps TRBD1 (6 bases). V was clipped by 0 bases and J by 7 bases, with 8 bases between them. This CDR3 has 14 amino acids. Germline V gene lookup returns CDR1 SGHNT and CDR2 YYREEE (reference sequence).

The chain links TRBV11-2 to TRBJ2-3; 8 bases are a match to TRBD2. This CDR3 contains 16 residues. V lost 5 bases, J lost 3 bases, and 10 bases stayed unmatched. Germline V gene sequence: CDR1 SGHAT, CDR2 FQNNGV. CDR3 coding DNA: TGTGCCAGCAGCGCCCACCGGGGGGGCTGGACAGATACGCAGTATTTT. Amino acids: CASSAHRGGWTDTQYF.

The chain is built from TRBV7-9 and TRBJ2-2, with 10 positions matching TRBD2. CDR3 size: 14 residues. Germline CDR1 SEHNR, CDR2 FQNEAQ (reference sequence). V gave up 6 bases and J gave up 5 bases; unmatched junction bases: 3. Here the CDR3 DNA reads TGTGCCAGCAGAAAGACTAGCGGGACCGGGGAGCTGTTTTTT. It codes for CASRKTSGTGELFF.

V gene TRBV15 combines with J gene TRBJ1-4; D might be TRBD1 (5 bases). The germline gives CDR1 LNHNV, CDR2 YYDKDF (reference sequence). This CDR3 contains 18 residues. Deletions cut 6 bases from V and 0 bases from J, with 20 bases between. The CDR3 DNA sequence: TGTGCCACCAGGGGGGGGAGTGGCAGCAAAACAACTAATGAAAAACTGTTTTTT. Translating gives CATRGGSGSKTTNEKLFF. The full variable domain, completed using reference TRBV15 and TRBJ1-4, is DAMVIQNPRYQVTQFGKPVTLSCSQTLNHNVMYWYQQKSSQAPKLLFHYYDKDFNNEADTPDNFQSRRPNTSFCFLDIRSPGLGDTAMYLCATRGGSGSKTTNEKLFFGSGTQLSVL.

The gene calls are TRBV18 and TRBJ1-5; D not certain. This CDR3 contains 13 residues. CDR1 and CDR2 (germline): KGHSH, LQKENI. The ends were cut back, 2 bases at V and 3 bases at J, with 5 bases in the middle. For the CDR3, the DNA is TGTGCCAGCTCACCATCCAACAATCAGCCCCAGCATTTT. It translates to CASSPSNNQPQHF.

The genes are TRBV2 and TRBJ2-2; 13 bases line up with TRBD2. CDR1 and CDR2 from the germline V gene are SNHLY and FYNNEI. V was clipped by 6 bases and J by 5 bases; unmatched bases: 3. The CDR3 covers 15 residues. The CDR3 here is CASRKGLAGTGELFF. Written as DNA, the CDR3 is TGTGCCAGCAGAAAGGGACTAGCGGGGACCGGGGAGCTGTTTTTT.

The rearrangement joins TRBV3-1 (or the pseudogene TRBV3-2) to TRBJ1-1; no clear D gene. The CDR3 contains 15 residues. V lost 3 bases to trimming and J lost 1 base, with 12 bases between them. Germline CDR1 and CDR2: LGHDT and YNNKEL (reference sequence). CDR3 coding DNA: TGTGCCAGCAGCCACTTAGGAGGGTCGAACACTGAAGCTTTCTTT. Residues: CASSHLGGSNTEAFF.

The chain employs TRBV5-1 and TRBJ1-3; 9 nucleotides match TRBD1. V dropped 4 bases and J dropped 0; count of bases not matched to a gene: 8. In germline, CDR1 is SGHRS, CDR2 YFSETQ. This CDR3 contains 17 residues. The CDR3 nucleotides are TGCGCCAGCAGCAGACAGGGACAGGGCCTCTCTGGAAACACCATATATTTT. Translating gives CASSRQGQGLSGNTIYF.

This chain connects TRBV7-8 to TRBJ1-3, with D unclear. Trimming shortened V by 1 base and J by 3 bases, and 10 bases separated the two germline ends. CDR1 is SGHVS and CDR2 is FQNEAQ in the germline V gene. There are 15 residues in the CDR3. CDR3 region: CASSLVPGFGNTIYF. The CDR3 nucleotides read TGTGCCAGCAGCTTAGTACCGGGATTTGGAAACACCATATATTTT. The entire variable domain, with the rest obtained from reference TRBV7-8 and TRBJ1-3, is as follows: GAGVSQSPRYKVAKRGQDVALRCDPISGHVSLFWYQQALGQGPEFLTYFQNEAQLDKSGLPSDRFFAERPEGSVSTLKIQRTQQEDSAVYLCASSLVPGFGNTIYFGEGSWLTVV.

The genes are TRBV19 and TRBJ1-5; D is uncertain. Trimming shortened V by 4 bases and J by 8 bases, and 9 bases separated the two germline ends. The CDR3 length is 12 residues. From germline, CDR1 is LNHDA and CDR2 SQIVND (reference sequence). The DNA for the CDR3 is TGTGCCAGTAGTAAGTCTCGGGAGCCCCAGCATTTT. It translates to CASSKSREPQHF.